This T cell receptor beta chain was captured in a study of T cells in Graves' hyperthyroidism and ophthalmopathy. V dropped 5 bases and J dropped 6; count of bases not matched to a gene: 5. The CDR3 loop spans 15 amino acids. RNA transcripts yielded amplified TCR beta CDR3 regions. When the TCR CDR3 underwent first-round RT-PCR, the HTBI primer set was used. TCRdb redid the calling of the multiplex PCR reads with MiXCR, one entry per CDR3 protein. The sample lists 400,000 to 500,000 distinct CDR3 sequences; roughly an eighth were seen once. This clonotype occurred many times. Its antigen is still unknown. Study conclusions and caveats: Blood also held most thyroid clonotypes expanded beyond 0.001.

Subjects aged 18 to 65 presented with newly diagnosed hyperthyroidism of less than 2 months' duration. Uncontrolled infection, other autoimmune disease, pregnancy or lactation excluded patients. Material: blood. The chain has TRBV12-3 or TRBV12-4 and TRBJ2-2; 11 bases align to TRBD2. The TCR was taken from a woman younger than 30 with Graves' hyperthyroidism. In DNA form, the CDR3 reads TGTGCCAGCAGTGTTAGCGGGAGGGGAGCCGGGGAGCTGTTTTTT. It yields the protein CASSVSGRGAGELFF.